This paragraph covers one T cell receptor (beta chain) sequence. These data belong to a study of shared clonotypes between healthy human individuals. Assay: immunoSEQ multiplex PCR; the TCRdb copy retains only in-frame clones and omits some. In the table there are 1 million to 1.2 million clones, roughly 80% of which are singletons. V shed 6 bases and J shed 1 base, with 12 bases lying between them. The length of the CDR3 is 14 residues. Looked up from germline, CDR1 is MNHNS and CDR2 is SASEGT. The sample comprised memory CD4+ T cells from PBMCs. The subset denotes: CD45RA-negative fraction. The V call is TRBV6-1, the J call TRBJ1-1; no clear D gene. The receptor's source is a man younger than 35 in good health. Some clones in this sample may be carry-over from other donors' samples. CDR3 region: CASSLVSANTEAFF. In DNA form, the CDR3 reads TGTGCCAGCAGCCTCGTCTCGGCGAACACTGAAGCTTTCTTT.